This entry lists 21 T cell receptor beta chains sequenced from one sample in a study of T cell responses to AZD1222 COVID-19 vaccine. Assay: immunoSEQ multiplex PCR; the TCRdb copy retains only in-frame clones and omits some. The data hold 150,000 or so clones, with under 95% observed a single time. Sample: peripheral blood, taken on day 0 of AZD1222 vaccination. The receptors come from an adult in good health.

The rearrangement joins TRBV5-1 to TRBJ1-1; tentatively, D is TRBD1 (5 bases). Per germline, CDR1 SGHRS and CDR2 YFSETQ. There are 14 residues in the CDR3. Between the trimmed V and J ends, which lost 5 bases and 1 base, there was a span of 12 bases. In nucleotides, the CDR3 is TGCGCCAGCAGGCAGGGTCTCGGGAACACTGAAGCTTTCTTT. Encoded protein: CASRQGLGNTEAFF.

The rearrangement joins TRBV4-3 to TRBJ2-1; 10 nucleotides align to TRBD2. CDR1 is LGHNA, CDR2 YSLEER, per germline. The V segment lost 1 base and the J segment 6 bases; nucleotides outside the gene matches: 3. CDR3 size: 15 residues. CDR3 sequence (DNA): TGCGCCAGCAGCCAAGTAACTAGCGGGGTCAATGAGCAGTTCTTC. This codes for CASSQVTSGVNEQFF.

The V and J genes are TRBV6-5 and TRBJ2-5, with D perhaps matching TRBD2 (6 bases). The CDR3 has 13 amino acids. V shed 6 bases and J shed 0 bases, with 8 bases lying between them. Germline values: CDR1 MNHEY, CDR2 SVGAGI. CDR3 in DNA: TGTGCCAGCAGCCGGGGGTACCAAGAGACCCAGTACTTC. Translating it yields CASSRGYQETQYF.

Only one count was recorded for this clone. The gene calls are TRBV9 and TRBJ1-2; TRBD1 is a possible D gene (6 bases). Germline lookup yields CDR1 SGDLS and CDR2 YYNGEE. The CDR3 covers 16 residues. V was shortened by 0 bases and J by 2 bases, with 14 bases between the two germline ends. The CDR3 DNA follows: TGTGCCAGCAGCGTAGCCGATGCTAGGGGGAACTATGGCTACACCTTC. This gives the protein CASSVADARGNYGYTF.

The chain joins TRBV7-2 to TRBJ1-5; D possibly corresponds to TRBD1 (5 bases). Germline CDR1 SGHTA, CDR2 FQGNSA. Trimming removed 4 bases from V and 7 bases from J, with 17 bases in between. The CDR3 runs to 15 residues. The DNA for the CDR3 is TGTGCCAGCAGCTCATCCGTGGCAGGGAACCAGCCCCAGCATTTT. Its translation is CASSSSVAGNQPQHF.

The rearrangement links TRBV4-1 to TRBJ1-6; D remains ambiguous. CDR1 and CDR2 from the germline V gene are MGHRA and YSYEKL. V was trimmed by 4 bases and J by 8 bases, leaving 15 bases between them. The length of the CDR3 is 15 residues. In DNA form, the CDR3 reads TGCGCCAGCAGCCTGTCGGGTGTGTCGGATTCACCCCTCCACTTT. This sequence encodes CASSLSGVSDSPLHF.

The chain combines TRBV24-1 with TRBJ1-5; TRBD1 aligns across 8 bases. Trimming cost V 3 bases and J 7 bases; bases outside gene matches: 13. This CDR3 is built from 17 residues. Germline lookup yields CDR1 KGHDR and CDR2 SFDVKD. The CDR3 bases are TGTGCCACCAGTGATCACCCCGGACAGGGTTCCTCCCAGCCCCAGCATTTT. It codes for CATSDHPGQGSSQPQHF.

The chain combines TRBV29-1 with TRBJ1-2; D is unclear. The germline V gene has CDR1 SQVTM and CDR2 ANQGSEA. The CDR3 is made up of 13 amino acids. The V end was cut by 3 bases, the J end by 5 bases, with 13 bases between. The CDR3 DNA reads TGCAGCGTTGATAGTAGCAGCGATTATGGCTACACCTTC. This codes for CSVDSSSDYGYTF.

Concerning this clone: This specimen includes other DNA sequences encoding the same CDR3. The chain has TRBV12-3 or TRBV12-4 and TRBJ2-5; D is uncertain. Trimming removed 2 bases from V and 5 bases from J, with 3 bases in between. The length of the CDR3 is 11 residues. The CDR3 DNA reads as TGTGCCAGCAGTTTACGTGAGACCCAGTACTTC. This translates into CASSLRETQYF.

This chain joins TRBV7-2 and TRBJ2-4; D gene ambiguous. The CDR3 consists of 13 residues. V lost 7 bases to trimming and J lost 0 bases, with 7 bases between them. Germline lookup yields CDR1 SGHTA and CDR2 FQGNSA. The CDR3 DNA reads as TGTGCCAGCAAGGCGGTAGCCAAAAACATTCAGTACTTC. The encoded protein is CASKAVAKNIQYF.

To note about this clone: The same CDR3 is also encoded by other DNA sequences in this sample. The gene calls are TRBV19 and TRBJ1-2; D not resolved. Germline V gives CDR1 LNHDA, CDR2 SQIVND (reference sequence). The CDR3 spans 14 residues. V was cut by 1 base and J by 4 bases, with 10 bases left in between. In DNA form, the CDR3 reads TGTGCCAGTAGTATAGGGGCAGGCGGCTATGGCTACACCTTC. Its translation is CASSIGAGGYGYTF.

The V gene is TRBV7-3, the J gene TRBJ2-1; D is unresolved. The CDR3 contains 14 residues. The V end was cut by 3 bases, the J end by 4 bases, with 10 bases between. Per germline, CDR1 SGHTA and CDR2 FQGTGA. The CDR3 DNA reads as TGTGCCAGCAGCTTCAGAGCCCCGTACAATGAGCAGTTCTTC. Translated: CASSFRAPYNEQFF.

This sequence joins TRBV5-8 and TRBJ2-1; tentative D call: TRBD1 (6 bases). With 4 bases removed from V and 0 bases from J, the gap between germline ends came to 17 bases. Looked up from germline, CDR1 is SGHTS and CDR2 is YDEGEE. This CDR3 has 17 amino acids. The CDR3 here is CASSETGPTSSYNEQFF. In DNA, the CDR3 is TGTGCCAGCAGCGAAACAGGGCCGACAAGCTCCTACAATGAGCAGTTCTTC.

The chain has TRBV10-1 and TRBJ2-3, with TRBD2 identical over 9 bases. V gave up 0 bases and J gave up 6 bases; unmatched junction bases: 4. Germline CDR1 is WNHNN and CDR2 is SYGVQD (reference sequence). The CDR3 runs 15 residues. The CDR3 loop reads CASSESGREGDTQYF. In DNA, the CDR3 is TGCGCCAGCAGTGAGTCGGGGCGGGAGGGTGATACGCAGTATTTT.

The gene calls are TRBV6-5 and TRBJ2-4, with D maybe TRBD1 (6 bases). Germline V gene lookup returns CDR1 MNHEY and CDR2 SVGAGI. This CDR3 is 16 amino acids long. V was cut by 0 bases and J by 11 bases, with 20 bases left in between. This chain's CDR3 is CASSYSFPSGENFQYF. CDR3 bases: TGTGCCAGCAGTTACTCGTTTCCGTCAGGGGAGAACTTTCAGTACTTC.

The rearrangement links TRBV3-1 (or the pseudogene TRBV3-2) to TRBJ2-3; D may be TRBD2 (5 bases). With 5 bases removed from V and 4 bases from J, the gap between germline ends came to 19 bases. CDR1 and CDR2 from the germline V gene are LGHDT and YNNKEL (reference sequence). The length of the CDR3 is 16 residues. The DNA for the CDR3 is TGTGCCAGCAGCGGGGAGTTCTCTTCAAGCCCAGATACGCAGTATTTT. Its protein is CASSGEFSSSPDTQYF.

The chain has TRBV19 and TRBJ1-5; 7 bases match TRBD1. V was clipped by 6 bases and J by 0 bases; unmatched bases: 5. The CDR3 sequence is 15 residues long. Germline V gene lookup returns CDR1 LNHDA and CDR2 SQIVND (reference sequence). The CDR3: CASSKTGNSNQPQHF. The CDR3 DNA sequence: TGTGCCAGTAGCAAGACAGGGAATAGCAATCAGCCCCAGCATTTT.

This CDR3 is CASGPLGSGANVLTF. CDR3 bases: TGCGCCAGCGGTCCTCTCGGGTCTGGGGCCAACGTCCTGACTTTC. The chain couples TRBV5-1 to TRBJ2-6; the D is unclear. Trimming removed 7 bases at V and 1 base at J, with 12 bases between. This CDR3 is built from 15 residues. Germline V lookup: CDR1 SGHRS, CDR2 YFSETQ.

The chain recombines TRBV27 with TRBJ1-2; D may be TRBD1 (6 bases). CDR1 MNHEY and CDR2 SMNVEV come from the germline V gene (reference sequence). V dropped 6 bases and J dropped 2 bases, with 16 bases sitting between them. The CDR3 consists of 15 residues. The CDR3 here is CASSLGRGSNYGYTF. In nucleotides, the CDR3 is TGTGCCAGCAGCCTTGGAAGGGGGAGCAACTATGGCTACACCTTC.

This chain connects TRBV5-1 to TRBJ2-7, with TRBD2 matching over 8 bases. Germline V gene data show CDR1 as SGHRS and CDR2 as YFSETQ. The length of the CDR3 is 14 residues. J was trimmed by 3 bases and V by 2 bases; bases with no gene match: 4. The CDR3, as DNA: TGCGCCAGCAGCTTATCGACTAGCGACTACGAGCAGTACTTC. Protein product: CASSLSTSDYEQYF. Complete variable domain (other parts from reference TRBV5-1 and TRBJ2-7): KAGVTQTPRYLIKTRGQQVTLSCSPISGHRSVSWYQQTPGQGLQFLFEYFSETQRNKGNFPGRFSGRQFSNSRSEMNVSTLELGDSALYLCASSLSTSDYEQYFGPGTRLTVT.

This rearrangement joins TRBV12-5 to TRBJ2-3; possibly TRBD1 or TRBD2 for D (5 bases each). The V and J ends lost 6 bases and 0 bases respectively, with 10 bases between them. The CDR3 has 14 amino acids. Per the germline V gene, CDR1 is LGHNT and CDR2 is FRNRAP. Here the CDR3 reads CASGSGDSTDTQYF. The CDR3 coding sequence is TGTGCTAGTGGATCCGGGGACAGCACAGATACGCAGTATTTT.